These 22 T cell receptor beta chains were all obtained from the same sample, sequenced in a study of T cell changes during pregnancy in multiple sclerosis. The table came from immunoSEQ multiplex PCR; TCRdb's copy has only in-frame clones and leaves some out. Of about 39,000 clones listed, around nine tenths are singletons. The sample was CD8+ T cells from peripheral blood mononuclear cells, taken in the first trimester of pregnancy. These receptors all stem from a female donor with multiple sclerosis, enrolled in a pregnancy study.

Here the CDR3 reads CASSSVSGQGGNEQFF. The CDR3 nucleotides are TGTGCCAGCAGCTCCGTCAGTGGACAGGGTGGAAATGAGCAGTTCTTC. The chain uses TRBV6-4 and TRBJ2-1, with 8 bases matching TRBD1. CDR1 is MRHNA and CDR2 is SNTAGT in the germline V gene. The junction had 14 bases not matched to a gene; V was cut back by 6 bases and J by 7 bases. The CDR3 is 16 residues long.

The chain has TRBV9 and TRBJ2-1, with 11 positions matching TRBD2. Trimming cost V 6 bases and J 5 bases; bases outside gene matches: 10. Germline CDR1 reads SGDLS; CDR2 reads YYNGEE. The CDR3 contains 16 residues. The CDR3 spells CASNGNSGGEDNEQFF. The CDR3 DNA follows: TGTGCCAGCAACGGTAATAGCGGGGGGGAAGACAATGAGCAGTTCTTC.

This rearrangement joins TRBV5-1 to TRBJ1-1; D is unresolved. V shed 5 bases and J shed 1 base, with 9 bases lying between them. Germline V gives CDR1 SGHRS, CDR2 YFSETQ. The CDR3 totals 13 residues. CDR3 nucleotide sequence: TGCGCCAGCAGGAAATACTCGAACACTGAAGCTTTCTTT. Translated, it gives CASRKYSNTEAFF.

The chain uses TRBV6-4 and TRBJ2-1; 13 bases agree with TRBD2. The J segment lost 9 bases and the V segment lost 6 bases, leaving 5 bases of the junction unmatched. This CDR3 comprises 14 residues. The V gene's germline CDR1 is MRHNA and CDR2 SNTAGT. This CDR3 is CASRLAGGLGEQFF. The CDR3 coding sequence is TGTGCCAGCAGACTAGCGGGGGGGCTTGGTGAGCAGTTCTTC.

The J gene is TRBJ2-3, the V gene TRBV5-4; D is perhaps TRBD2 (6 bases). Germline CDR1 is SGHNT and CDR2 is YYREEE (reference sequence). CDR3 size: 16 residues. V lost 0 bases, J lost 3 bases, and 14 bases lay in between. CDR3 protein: CASSLGLVPLTDTQYF. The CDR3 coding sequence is TGTGCCAGCAGCTTGGGACTAGTCCCCTTAACAGATACGCAGTATTTT.

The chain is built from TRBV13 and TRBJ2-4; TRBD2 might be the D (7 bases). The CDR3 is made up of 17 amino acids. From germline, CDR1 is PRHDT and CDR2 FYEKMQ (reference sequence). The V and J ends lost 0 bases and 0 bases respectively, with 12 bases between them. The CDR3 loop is CASSLGGGGVAKNIQYF. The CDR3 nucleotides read TGTGCCAGCAGCTTAGGGGGCGGGGGCGTAGCCAAAAACATTCAGTACTTC.

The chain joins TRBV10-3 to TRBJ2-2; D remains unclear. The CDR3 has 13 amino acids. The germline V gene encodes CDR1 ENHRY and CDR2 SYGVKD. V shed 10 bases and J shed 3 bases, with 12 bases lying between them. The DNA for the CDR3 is TGTGCCACTCACCAGCAGGACACCGGGGAGCTGTTTTTT. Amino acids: CATHQQDTGELFF.

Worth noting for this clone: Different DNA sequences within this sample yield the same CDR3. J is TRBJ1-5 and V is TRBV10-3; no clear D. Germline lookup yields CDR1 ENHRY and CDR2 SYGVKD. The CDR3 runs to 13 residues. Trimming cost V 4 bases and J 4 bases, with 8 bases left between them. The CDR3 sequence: CAISASGNQPQHF. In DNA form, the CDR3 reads TGTGCCATCAGTGCATCGGGGAATCAGCCCCAGCATTTT.

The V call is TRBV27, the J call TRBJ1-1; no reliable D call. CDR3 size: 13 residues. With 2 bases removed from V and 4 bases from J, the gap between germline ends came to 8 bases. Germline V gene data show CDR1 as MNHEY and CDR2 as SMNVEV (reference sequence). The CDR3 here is CASSLLGLTEAFF. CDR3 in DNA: TGTGCCAGCAGTTTACTTGGCCTCACTGAAGCTTTCTTT.

The CDR3 bases are TGTGCCAGCAGCTTGTGGCAGGGAGGGAGGTATGGCTACACCTTC. Protein: CASSLWQGGRYGYTF. V is TRBV5-5 and J is TRBJ1-2, with D possibly TRBD1 on 5 matching bases. The CDR3 sequence is 15 residues long. Germline CDR1 SGHKS, CDR2 YYEKEE (reference sequence). V lost 1 base to trimming and J lost 5 bases, with 15 bases between them.

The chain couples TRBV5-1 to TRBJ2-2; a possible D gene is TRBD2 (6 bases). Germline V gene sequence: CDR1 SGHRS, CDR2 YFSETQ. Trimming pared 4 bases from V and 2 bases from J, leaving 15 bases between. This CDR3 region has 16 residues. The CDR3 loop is CASSTAGRGNTGELFF. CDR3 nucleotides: TGCGCCAGCAGCACGGCTGGGCGGGGAAACACCGGGGAGCTGTTTTTT. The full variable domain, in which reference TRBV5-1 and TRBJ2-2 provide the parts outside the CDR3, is KAGVTQTPRYLIKTRGQQVTLSCSPISGHRSVSWYQQTPGQGLQFLFEYFSETQRNKGNFPGRFSGRQFSNSRSEMNVSTLELGDSALYLCASSTAGRGNTGELFFGEGSRLTVL.

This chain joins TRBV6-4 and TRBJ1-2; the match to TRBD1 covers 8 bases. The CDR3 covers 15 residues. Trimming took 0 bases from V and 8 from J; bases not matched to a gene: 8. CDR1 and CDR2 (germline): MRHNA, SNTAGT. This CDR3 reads CASSDSPQGAGGYTF. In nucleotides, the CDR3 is TGTGCCAGCAGTGACTCGCCCCAGGGGGCGGGAGGCTACACCTTC.

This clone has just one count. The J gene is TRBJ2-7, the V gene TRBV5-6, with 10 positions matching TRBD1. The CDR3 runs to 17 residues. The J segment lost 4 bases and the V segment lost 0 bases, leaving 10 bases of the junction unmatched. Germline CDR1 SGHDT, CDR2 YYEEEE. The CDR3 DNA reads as TGTGCCAGCAGCTTGGATGGCGGACAGGGGGTTTCGTACGAGCAGTACTTC. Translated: CASSLDGGQGVSYEQYF.

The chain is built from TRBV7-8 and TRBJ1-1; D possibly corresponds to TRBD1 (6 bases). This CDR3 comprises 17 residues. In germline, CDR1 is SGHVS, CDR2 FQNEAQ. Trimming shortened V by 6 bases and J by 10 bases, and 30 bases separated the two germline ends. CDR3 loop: CASSPGTNLHRCCGAFF. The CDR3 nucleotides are TGTGCCAGCAGTCCCGGGACAAACCTACATAGATGTTGTGGAGCTTTCTTT.

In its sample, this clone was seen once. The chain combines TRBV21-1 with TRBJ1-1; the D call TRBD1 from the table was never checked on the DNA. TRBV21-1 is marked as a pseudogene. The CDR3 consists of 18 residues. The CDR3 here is CASSLKRTTVTMNTEAFF. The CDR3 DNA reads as TGTGCCAGCAGCTTGAAAAGGACAACCGTAACGATGAACACTGAAGCTTTCTTT.

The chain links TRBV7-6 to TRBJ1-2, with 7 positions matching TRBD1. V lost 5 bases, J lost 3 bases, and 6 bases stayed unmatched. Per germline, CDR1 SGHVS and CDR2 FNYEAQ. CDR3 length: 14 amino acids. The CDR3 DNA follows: TGTGCCAGCAGCCTTGACAGGGATCACTATGGCTACACCTTC. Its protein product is CASSLDRDHYGYTF.

As DNA, the CDR3 is TGTGCCAGCAGCACCCCGACAGGGCCTGGAAACACCATATATTTT. Its protein is CASSTPTGPGNTIYF. The V and J genes are TRBV7-8 and TRBJ1-3; 7 nucleotides align to TRBD1. V lost 5 bases to trimming and J lost 2 bases; unmatched junction nucleotides: 6. Per the germline V gene, CDR1 is SGHVS and CDR2 is FQNEAQ. The CDR3 consists of 15 residues.

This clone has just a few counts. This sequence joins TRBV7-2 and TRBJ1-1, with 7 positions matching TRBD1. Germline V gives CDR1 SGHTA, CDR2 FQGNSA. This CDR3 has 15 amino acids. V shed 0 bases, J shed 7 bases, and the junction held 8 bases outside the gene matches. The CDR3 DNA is TGTGCCAGCAGCTTAGCAGGCCAGGGGGACCTTGAAGCTTTCTTT. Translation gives CASSLAGQGDLEAFF. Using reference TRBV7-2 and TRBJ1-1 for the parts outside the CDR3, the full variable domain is GAGVSQSPSNKVTEKGKDVELRCDPISGHTALYWYRQSLGQGLEFLIYFQGNSAPDKSGLPSDRFSAERTGGSVSTLTIQRTQQEDSAVYLCASSLAGQGDLEAFFGQGTRLTVV.

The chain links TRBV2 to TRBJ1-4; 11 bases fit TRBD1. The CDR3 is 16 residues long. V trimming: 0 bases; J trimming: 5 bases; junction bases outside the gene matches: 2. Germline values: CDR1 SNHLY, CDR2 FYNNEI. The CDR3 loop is CASSEARTGGNEKLFF. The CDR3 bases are TGTGCCAGCAGTGAAGCGCGGACAGGGGGCAATGAAAAACTGTTTTTT.

For the CDR3, the DNA is TGTGCCAGCAGGGGGACAGGGTATTACGAGCAGTACTTC. This translates into CASRGTGYYEQYF. The rearrangement joins TRBV2 to TRBJ2-7, with TRBD1 matching 9 bases. The junction had 4 bases not matched to a gene; V was cut back by 6 bases and J by 4 bases. This CDR3 region has 13 residues. Germline CDR1 and CDR2: SNHLY and FYNNEI.

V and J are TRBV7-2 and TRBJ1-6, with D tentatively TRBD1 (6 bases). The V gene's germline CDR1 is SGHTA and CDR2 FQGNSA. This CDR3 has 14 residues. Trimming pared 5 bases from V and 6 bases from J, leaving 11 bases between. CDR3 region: CASSRQGFNSPLHF. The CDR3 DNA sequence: TGTGCCAGCAGCCGTCAGGGGTTTAATTCACCCCTCCACTTT.

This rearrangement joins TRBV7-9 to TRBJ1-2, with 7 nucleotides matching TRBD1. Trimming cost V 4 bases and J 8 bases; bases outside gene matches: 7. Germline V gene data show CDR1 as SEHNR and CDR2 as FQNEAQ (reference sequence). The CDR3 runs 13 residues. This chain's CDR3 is CASSSDREDGYTF. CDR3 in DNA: TGTGCCAGCAGCTCCGACAGGGAGGACGGCTACACCTTC.